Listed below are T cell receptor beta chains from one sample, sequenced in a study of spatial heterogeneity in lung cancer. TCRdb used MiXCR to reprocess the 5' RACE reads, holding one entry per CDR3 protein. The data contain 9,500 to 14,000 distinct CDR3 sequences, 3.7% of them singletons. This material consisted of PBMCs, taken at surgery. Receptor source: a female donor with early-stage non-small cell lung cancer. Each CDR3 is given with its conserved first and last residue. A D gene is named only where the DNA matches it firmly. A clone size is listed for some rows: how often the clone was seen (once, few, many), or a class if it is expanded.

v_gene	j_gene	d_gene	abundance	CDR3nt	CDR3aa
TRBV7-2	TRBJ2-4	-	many	TGTGCCAGCACCAGACAGGGTAGGGAGGTTCAGTACTTC	CASTRQGREVQYF
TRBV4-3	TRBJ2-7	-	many	TGCGCCAGCAGCCAGGGGTTGGGGGCCGGCGAGCAGTACTTC	CASSQGLGAGEQYF
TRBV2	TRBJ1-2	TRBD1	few	TGTGCCAGCAGTGAAGGCCCGGGACAGCTTAACTATGGCTACACCTTC	CASSEGPGQLNYGYTF
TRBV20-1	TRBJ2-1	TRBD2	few	TGCAGTGTCTGGACTAGCGGTCCCAATGAGCAGTTCTTC	CSVWTSGPNEQFF
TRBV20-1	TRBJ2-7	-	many	TGCAGTGCTTCAGGGACGGGACCCTACGAGCAGTACTTC	CSASGTGPYEQYF
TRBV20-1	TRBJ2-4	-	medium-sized	TGCAGTGCTAGAGCCCAACAGGGAAACATTCAGTACTTC	CSARAQQGNIQYF
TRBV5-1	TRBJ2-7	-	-	TGCGCCAGCAGCTCCAACGAGCAGTACTTC	CASSSNEQYF
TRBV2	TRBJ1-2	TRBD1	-	TGTGCCAGCAAGGGACAGGGCTATGGCTACACCTTC	CASKGQGYGYTF
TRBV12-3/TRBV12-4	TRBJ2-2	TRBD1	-	TGTGCCAGCAGTCCGGACAGGGGTAGCACCGGGGAGCTGTTTTTT	CASSPDRGSTGELFF
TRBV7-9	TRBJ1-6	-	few	TGTGCCAGCAGCCGACAGGACTATAATTCACCCCTCCACTTT	CASSRQDYNSPLHF
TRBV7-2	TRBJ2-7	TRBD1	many	TGTGCCAGCAGCTTAGCACAGGGGTCCTTTTACGAGCAGTACTTC	CASSLAQGSFYEQYF
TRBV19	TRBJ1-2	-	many	TGTGCCAGTAGTTTACAGCTCGATTATGGCTACACCTTC	CASSLQLDYGYTF
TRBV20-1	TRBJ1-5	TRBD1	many	TGCAGTGCTAGAGGGACAGGGGGCACGCCCCAGCATTTT	CSARGTGGTPQHF
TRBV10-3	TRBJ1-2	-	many	TGTGCCATCAGTGAGTTGGGACGCTATGGCTACACCTTC	CAISELGRYGYTF
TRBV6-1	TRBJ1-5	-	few	TGTGCCAGCAGTGATCTCTCCAGGGGCACTAATCAGCCCCAGCATTTT	CASSDLSRGTNQPQHF
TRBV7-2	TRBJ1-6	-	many	TGTGCCAGCAGCTTAGAGAGGGGACCCCTCCACTTT	CASSLERGPLHF
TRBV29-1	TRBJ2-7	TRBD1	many	TGCAGCGTTGTGGGACAGGGATACGAGCAGTACTTC	CSVVGQGYEQYF
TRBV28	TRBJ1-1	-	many	TGTGCCAGCAGTTTATCAATGCGGGACACTGAAGCTTTCTTT	CASSLSMRDTEAFF
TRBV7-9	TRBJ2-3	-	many	TGTGCCAGCAGCGGGGGGGCGGCCCCGCAGTATTTT	CASSGGAAPQYF
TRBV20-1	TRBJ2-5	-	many	TGCAGTGCTAGCAGGGTTGTAGGGGAGACCCAGTACTTC	CSASRVVGETQYF
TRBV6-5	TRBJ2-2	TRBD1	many	TGTGCCAGCAGTTATTCAGACCCGGGACAGGGGTGGGTCGGGGAGCTGTTTTTT	CASSYSDPGQGWVGELFF
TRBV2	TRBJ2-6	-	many	TGTGCCAGCACCAAGGGGTCTGGGGCCAACGTCCTGACTTTC	CASTKGSGANVLTF
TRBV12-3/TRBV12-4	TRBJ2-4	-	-	TGTGCCAGCAGTCCCCAACAGCTAGCCAAAAACATTCAGTACTTC	CASSPQQLAKNIQYF
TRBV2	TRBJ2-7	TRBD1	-	TGTGCCAGCCGACAGGGGCACCTGGGGCAGTACTTC	CASRQGHLGQYF
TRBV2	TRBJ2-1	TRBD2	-	TGTGCCAGCAGTGGAAAAGCGGGAGGTTACAATGAGCAGTTCTTC	CASSGKAGGYNEQFF
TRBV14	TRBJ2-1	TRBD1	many	TGTGCCAGCACCCCGCCCACAGGGGCCGCAACAGAGCAGTTCTTC	CASTPPTGAATEQFF
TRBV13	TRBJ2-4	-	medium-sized	TGTGCCAGCAGCTTAGTCACGGGAGTGGCCAAAAACATTCAGTACTTC	CASSLVTGVAKNIQYF
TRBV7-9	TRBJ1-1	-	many	TGTGCCAGCAGCCACGGACGGAAGAACACTGAAGCTTTCTTT	CASSHGRKNTEAFF
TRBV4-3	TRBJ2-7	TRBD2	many	TGCGCCAGCAGCCCCCGGGCTAGCGGGACCACCTACGAGCAGTACTTC	CASSPRASGTTYEQYF
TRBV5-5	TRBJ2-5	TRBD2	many	TGTGCCAGCAGCTTACTAGCGGGGCTCCAAGAGACCCAGTACTTC	CASSLLAGLQETQYF
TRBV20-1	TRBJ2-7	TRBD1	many	TGCAGTGCAACAGGGGTTATGGCCTACGAGCAGTACTTC	CSATGVMAYEQYF
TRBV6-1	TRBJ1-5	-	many	TGTGCCAGCAGTTGGTGGAAGGAGGGCGGGGAAAGACCCCAGCATTTT	CASSWWKEGGERPQHF
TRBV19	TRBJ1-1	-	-	TGTGCCAGTAGTATTAGGTGGACTGAAGCTTTCTTT	CASSIRWTEAFF
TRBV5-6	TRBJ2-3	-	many	TGTGCCAGCAGCTTGTCCAGGGTAGCAGATACGCAGTATTTT	CASSLSRVADTQYF
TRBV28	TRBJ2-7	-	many	TGTGCCAGCAGTTTCGGGTCTGGCGAGCAGTACTTC	CASSFGSGEQYF
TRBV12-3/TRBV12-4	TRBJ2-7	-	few	TGTGCCAGCAGTTTATCGGGGGCCTACGAGCAGTACTTC	CASSLSGAYEQYF
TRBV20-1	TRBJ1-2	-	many	TGCAGTGCTCCTGGCTACACCTTC	CSAPGYTF
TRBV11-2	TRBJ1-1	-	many	TGTGCCAGCAGCTTAGGTAGGGGCACTGAAGCTTTCTTT	CASSLGRGTEAFF
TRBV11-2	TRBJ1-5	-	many	TGTGCCAGCAGCTTAGGACCAATAAATCAGCCCCAGCATTTT	CASSLGPINQPQHF